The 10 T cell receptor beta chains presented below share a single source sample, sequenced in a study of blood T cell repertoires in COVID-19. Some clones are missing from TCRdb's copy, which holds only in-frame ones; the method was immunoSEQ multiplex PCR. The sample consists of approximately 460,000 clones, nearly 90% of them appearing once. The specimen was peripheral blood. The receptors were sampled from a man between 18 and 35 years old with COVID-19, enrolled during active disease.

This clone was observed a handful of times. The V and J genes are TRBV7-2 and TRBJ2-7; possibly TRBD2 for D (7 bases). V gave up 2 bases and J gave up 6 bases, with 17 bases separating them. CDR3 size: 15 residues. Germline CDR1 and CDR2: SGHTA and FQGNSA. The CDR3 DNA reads TGTGCCAGCAGCTTATCGTTTCGGGGGGCACGCGAGCAGTACTTC. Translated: CASSLSFRGAREQYF.

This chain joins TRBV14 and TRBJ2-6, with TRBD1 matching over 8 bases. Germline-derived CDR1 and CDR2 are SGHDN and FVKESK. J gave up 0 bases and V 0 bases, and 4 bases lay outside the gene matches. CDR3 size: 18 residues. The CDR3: CASSQDWGQVSGANVLTF. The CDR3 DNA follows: TGTGCCAGCAGCCAAGATTGGGGACAGGTCTCTGGGGCCAACGTCCTGACTTTC.

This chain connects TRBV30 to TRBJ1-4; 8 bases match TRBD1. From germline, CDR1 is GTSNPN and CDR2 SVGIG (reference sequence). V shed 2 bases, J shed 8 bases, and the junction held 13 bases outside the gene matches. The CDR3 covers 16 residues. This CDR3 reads CAWSRAGGAGWEKLFF. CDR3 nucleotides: TGTGCCTGGAGTAGGGCAGGGGGCGCTGGTTGGGAAAAACTGTTTTTT.

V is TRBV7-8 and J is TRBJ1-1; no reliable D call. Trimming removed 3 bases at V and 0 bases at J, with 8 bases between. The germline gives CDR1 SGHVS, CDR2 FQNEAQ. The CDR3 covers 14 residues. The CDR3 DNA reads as TGTGCCAGCAGCTTGGCGGGCATGAACACTGAAGCTTTCTTT. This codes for CASSLAGMNTEAFF.

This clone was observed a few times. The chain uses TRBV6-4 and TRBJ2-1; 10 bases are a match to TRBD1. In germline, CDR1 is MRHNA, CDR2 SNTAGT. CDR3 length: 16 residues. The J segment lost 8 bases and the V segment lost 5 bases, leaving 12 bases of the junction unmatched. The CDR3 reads CASSLGPGQGSDEQFF. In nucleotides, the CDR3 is TGTGCCAGCAGTTTGGGGCCGGGACAGGGGTCGGATGAGCAGTTCTTC.

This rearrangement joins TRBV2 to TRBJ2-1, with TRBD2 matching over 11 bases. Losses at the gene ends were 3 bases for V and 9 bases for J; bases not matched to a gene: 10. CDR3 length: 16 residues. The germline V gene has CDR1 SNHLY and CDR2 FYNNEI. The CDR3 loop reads CASSDTRLAGNVEQFF. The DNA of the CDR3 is TGTGCCAGCAGTGACACCCGACTAGCGGGGAACGTTGAGCAGTTCTTC.

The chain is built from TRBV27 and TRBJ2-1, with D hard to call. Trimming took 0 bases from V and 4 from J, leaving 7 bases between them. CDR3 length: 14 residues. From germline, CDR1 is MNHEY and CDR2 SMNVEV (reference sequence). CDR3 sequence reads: CASSLSPPYNEQFF. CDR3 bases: TGTGCCAGCAGTTTATCCCCCCCATACAATGAGCAGTTCTTC.

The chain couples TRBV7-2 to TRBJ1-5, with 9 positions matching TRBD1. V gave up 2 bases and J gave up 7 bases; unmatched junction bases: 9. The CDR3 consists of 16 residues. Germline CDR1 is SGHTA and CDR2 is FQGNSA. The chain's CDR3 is CASSLWGQGGGQPQHF. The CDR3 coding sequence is TGTGCCAGCAGCTTATGGGGACAGGGTGGGGGCCAGCCCCAGCATTTT.

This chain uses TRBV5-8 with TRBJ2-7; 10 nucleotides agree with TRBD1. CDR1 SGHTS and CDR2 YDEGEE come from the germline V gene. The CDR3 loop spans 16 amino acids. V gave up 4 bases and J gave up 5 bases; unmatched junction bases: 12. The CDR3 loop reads CASSRTSGTGDDEQYF. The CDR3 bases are TGTGCCAGCAGCAGAACCTCCGGGACAGGGGACGACGAGCAGTACTTC.

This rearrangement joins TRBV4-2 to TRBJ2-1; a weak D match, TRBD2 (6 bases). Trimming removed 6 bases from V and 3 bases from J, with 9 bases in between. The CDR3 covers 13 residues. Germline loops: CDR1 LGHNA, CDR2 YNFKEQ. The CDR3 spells CASSPGVYNEQFF. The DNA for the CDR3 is TGTGCCAGCAGTCCGGGAGTCTACAATGAGCAGTTCTTC.